This T cell receptor (beta chain) appears in the sequencing data of a study of T cell responses to AZD1222 COVID-19 vaccine (dated by TCRdb to the early 2020s). Some background on the complete study: A total of approximately 240 trial participants underwent TCR sequencing, of whom around 210 had received two doses of AZD1222 and roughly 26 had received two doses of the MenACWY control vaccine. Trial participants were enrolled by age into 18-55, 56-69 and 70-plus year subgroups, with around 140, 26 and 57 TCR-sequenced participants respectively.

V and J are truncated by 1 base and 9 bases respectively, leaving an intervening sequence of 16 bases. CDR1 LGHNA and CDR2 YSLEER are derived from the germline V gene. Inclusive of the bounding cysteine and phenylalanine, the CDR3 is 15 residues long. Solely the CDR3 DNA is kept, with 45 bases framed from the first base. The CDR3 regions of human TCRbeta chains were subjected to immunosequencing. The published analysis was carried out like this. Repertoire TCRs were matched against a reference library of SARS-CoV-2-specific TCRs generated with the MIRA antigen-specificity platform. Breadth meant the fraction of unique TCRs that were SARS-CoV-2-associated, whereas depth meant the fraction of total T cells that were SARS-CoV-2-associated. Using the MIRA data, every spike-specific TCR was mapped to the spike region that the TCR reacted to and assigned to either a CD4 or a CD8 class. Log10-transformed breadth and depth values were compared by one-way ANOVA with Sidak's multiple comparisons tests. TCRdb re-hosts the immuneACCESS table, in-frame sequences only. Its copies lack some clones; in the studies checked, an unresolved V gene accounts for under half of them, and the cause for the rest is not known. From that table come the V and J calls and clone size; the DNA was used to work out D and trimming. Across this sample there are about 110,000 clones, with about 85% seen only once. About 2.5% of the sample is held by the ten biggest clonotypes.

Here is what the overall study found, with its caveats: Conclusions about previously exposed vaccinees are limited, since just 6 or 7 AZD1222 recipients were seropositive for SARS-CoV-2 at baseline. The vaccine-associated CD4 TCRs covered the entire spike protein, and the dominant responses fell in regions 160-218 and 743-854. The 56-69-year group was small, and its depth increase did not reach significance, likely because of low power. Reportedly, close to half of the unique spike-specific TCRs recognized epitopes lying outside the regions that are mutated in the B.1.351 and B.1.1.7 variants. Participants were mostly white British, with more females than males. The authors suggested clonal diversity may have been underestimated. Because no samples from the day 14 peak response were available, repertoires could be characterized only after the peak T cell response. Spike-specific TCR breadth and depth rose significantly after two AZD1222 doses compared with day 0 and with MenACWY recipients.

The time point label, as the study defines it: about 28 days (+/-7) after the second vaccine dose. AZD1222 recipients with second doses at about 4 weeks or about 12 weeks were pooled, because spike-specific TCR depth and breadth did not differ between schedules. Vaccinee samples came from UK trials COV001 and COV002, including a single-blind randomized controlled phase 2/3 trial of AZD1222 (ChAdOx1 nCoV-19) in healthy adults. Trial participant PBMC samples were collected at day 0 and day 28 after the second dose for TCRbeta chain sequencing. On this clone itself: Its antigen is currently not known. Within one base of it there is no much larger clone, and no base qualities were kept.

In this chain, TRBV4-3 is recombined with TRBJ1-5; 5 matching bases give a weak D call of TRBD1. The sequence was obtained from an adult who received the AZD1222 COVID-19 vaccine. The sequenced sample was peripheral blood, obtained 28 days after the second AZD1222 dose. This receptor has the CDR3 CASSQVFGGGRPQHF. Read as DNA, the sequence is TGCGCCAGCAGCCAAGTTTTTGGGGGGGGGAGGCCCCAGCATTTT.